The 27 T cell receptor beta chains below come from one sample, sequenced in a study of blood T cell repertoires in COVID-19. The method was immunoSEQ multiplex PCR; TCRdb's version includes in-frame clones alone and lacks a portion of them. The sample consists of 180,000 or so clones, about 81% of them appearing once. Material: peripheral blood. These receptors were obtained from a woman of 80 years or more with COVID-19, enrolled during active disease.

The V gene is TRBV28, the J gene TRBJ2-7; D may be TRBD1 (5 bases). The CDR3 consists of 13 residues. V was clipped by 10 bases and J by 3 bases, with 16 bases between them. Germline V gene sequence: CDR1 MDHEN, CDR2 SYDVKM. DNA of the CDR3: TGTGCCACCGGTTCAGGGCAGAGCTACGAGCAGTACTTC. Its protein product is CATGSGQSYEQYF.

This chain connects TRBV19 to TRBJ2-5; tentative D call: TRBD1 (5 bases). The germline V gene encodes CDR1 LNHDA and CDR2 SQIVND (reference sequence). This CDR3 has 13 amino acids. V lost 7 bases and J 4 bases, leaving 13 bases between the germline ends. The CDR3 nucleotides read TGTGCCAGTAATCCCGGAAGGGGAGAGACCCAGTACTTC. It encodes CASNPGRGETQYF.

V gene TRBV5-5 combines with J gene TRBJ1-1, with a weak D call TRBD1 (6 bases). This CDR3 is 15 amino acids long. CDR1 is SGHKS and CDR2 is YYEKEE in the germline V gene (reference sequence). V shed 4 bases and J shed 4 bases, with 17 bases lying between them. The CDR3 region has the DNA TGTGCCAGCAGCCTCGGGCGGGTCAGGGGCACTGAAGCTTTCTTT. This sequence encodes CASSLGRVRGTEAFF.

This clone was counted once. The chain recombines TRBV5-3 with TRBJ1-5; weak D call: TRBD1 (6 bases). Being an ORF, TRBV5-3 has a function that is uncertain. V shed 0 bases and J shed 9 bases, with 13 bases lying between them. The CDR3 has 14 amino acids. In nucleotides, the CDR3 is TGTGCCAGAAGCTTGGGTAGGGGGAACGCGCCCCAGCATTTT. It encodes CARSLGRGNAPQHF.

This chain links TRBV29-1 with TRBJ2-7, with D possibly being TRBD1 (5 bases). The CDR3 spans 12 residues. Germline assignment: CDR1 SQVTM and CDR2 ANQGSEA. Between the trimmed V and J ends, which lost 6 bases and 0 bases, there was a span of 9 bases. Written as DNA, the CDR3 is TGCAGCGTGACAGCGATCTCCTACGAGCAGTACTTC. It is translated as CSVTAISYEQYF.

This clone was observed a single time. V and J are TRBV6-5 and TRBJ1-2, with 7 bases lining up with TRBD1. The CDR3 covers 15 residues. Germline-derived CDR1 and CDR2 are MNHEY and SVGAGI. The ends lost 6 bases at V and 0 bases at J; junction bases unmatched: 7. CDR3 region: CASRLTGSPNYGYTF. Written as DNA, the CDR3 is TGTGCCAGCAGATTGACAGGGTCCCCTAACTATGGCTACACCTTC.

This chain connects TRBV6-2 or TRBV6-3 to TRBJ2-7; 7 positions match TRBD1. Trimming took 2 bases from V and 1 from J; bases not matched to a gene: 8. Germline V gene lookup returns CDR1 MNHEY and CDR2 SVGEGT. The length of the CDR3 is 16 residues. CDR3 sequence: CASSYGRTGTSYEQYF. The CDR3 nucleotides read TGTGCCAGCAGTTACGGACGGACAGGAACATCCTACGAGCAGTACTTC.

This chain links TRBV4-2 with TRBJ1-6; a possible D gene is TRBD1 (5 bases). This CDR3 is built from 15 residues. Trimming stripped 0 bases from V and 14 bases from J, with 17 bases between. Germline assignment: CDR1 LGHNA and CDR2 YNFKEQ. The CDR3 DNA follows: TGTGCCAGCAGCCAAGAAGTCAGGGCCTCCGTGGCCCTCCACTTT. Amino acid sequence: CASSQEVRASVALHF.

The V gene is TRBV15, the J gene TRBJ1-5, with D uncertain. The CDR3 loop spans 17 amino acids. Germline CDR1 reads LNHNV; CDR2 reads YYDKDF (reference sequence). Trimming pared 0 bases from V and 0 bases from J, leaving 12 bases between. The CDR3, as DNA: TGTGCCACCAGCAGAGATCTGCAGGTGTATAGCAATCAGCCCCAGCATTTT. It yields the protein CATSRDLQVYSNQPQHF.

This rearrangement joins TRBV19 to TRBJ1-5; 8 bases line up with TRBD1. There are 15 residues in the CDR3. Per germline, CDR1 LNHDA and CDR2 SQIVND (reference sequence). Germline trimming cut 3 bases from V and 1 base from J; bases unmatched to any gene: 2. The CDR3 region is CASSIDRGSNQPQHF. DNA for the CDR3: TGTGCCAGTAGTATTGACAGGGGAAGCAATCAGCCCCAGCATTTT.

The chain joins TRBV18 to TRBJ1-1, with 7 bases aligning to TRBD1. The germline gives CDR1 KGHSH, CDR2 LQKENI. The CDR3 sequence is 15 residues long. The J segment lost 2 bases and the V segment lost 3 bases, leaving 6 bases of the junction unmatched. The CDR3 region is CASSPETGPNTEAFF. CDR3 nucleotides: TGTGCCAGCTCACCGGAGACAGGGCCTAACACTGAAGCTTTCTTT.

The CDR3 sequence: CASSSTLGRGRERGEQYF. The CDR3 nucleotides are TGTGCCAGCAGCTCCACCCTGGGGCGCGGGAGAGAGAGGGGCGAGCAGTACTTC. The chain couples TRBV13 to TRBJ2-7; 7 positions agree with TRBD2. Germline V CDR1 and CDR2: PRHDT, FYEKMQ (reference sequence). The CDR3 contains 18 residues. V gave up 4 bases and J gave up 6 bases; unmatched junction bases: 21. Drawing the rest from reference TRBV13 and TRBJ2-7, the complete variable domain is AAGVIQSPRHLIKEKRETATLKCYPIPRHDTVYWYQQGPGQDPQFLISFYEKMQSDKGSIPDRFSAQQFSDYHSELNMSSLELGDSALYFCASSSTLGRGRERGEQYFGPGTRLTVT.

The chain employs TRBV3-1 (or the pseudogene TRBV3-2) and TRBJ2-2; a possible D gene is TRBD1 (7 bases). V lost 4 bases to trimming and J lost 5 bases, with 17 bases between them. CDR1 LGHDT and CDR2 YNNKEL come from the germline V gene (reference sequence). The CDR3 is 16 amino acids. CDR3: CASSRDLPGGTGELFF. The CDR3 coding sequence is TGTGCCAGCAGCCGCGATTTACCAGGGGGGACCGGGGAGCTGTTTTTT.

The chain has TRBV29-1 and TRBJ1-2; maybe TRBD1 (6 bases). V was shortened by 0 bases and J by 2 bases, with 16 bases between the two germline ends. The CDR3 is 16 residues long. Per the germline V gene, CDR1 is SQVTM and CDR2 is ANQGSEA. In DNA form, the CDR3 reads TGCAGCGTTGAAGATAATTGGGGGGGCGGAAACTATGGCTACACCTTC. This sequence encodes CSVEDNWGGGNYGYTF. Full variable domain (remainder filled in from reference TRBV29-1 and TRBJ1-2): SAVISQKPSRDICQRGTSLTIQCQVDSQVTMMFWYRQQPGQSLTLIATANQGSEATYESGFVIDKFPISRPNLTFSTLTVSNMSPEDSSIYLCSVEDNWGGGNYGYTFGSGTRLTVV.

The V and J genes are TRBV11-2 and TRBJ2-7; D possibly corresponds to TRBD1 (6 bases). The germline V and J ends were trimmed by 3 bases and 1 base, with 10 bases remaining between them. The CDR3 consists of 14 residues. Germline lookup yields CDR1 SGHAT and CDR2 FQNNGV. The DNA of the CDR3 is TGTGCCAGCAGCTTTCCAGGGGATTCCTACGAGCAGTACTTC. It is translated as CASSFPGDSYEQYF. Full variable domain (remainder filled in from reference TRBV11-2 and TRBJ2-7): EAGVAQSPRYKIIEKRQSVAFWCNPISGHATLYWYQQILGQGPKLLIQFQNNGVVDDSQLPKDRFSAERLKGVDSTLKIQPAKLEDSAVYLCASSFPGDSYEQYFGPGTRLTVT.

This clone was observed once. The rearrangement links TRBV4-1 to TRBJ1-2; weak D call: TRBD1 (5 bases). The germline V gene encodes CDR1 MGHRA and CDR2 YSYEKL. The CDR3 contains 13 residues. V lost 3 bases and J 8 bases, leaving 13 bases between the germline ends. The CDR3 coding sequence is TGCGCCAGCAGCCATGGACAAGTTGAAGGCTACACCTTC. Translating gives CASSHGQVEGYTF.

The V gene is TRBV28, the J gene TRBJ1-5; D gene uncertain. Germline CDR1 MDHEN, CDR2 SYDVKM. The ends were cut back, 6 bases at V and 3 bases at J, with 9 bases in the middle. The CDR3 runs 13 residues. CDR3: CASSPGYNQPQHF. The DNA for the CDR3 is TGTGCCAGCAGCCCGGGATACAATCAGCCCCAGCATTTT. The full variable domain, in which reference TRBV28 and TRBJ1-5 provide the parts outside the CDR3, is DVKVTQSSRYLVKRTGEKVFLECVQDMDHENMFWYRQDPGLGLRLIYFSYDVKMKEKGDIPEGYSVSREKKERFSLILESASTNQTSMYLCASSPGYNQPQHFGDGTRLSIL.

The gene calls are TRBV6-5 and TRBJ1-1; D unresolved. The CDR3 covers 16 residues. Trimming removed 3 bases at V and 1 base at J, with 15 bases between. Germline CDR1 reads MNHEY; CDR2 reads SVGAGI. The CDR3 coding sequence is TGTGCCAGCAGTTATTCCCTATTGATTTGGAACACTGAAGCTTTCTTT. Translated, it gives CASSYSLLIWNTEAFF.

The genes are TRBV7-9 and TRBJ2-3; 8 positions agree with TRBD2. J gave up 5 bases and V 6 bases, and 7 bases lay outside the gene matches. CDR1 SEHNR and CDR2 FQNEAQ come from the germline V gene (reference sequence). This CDR3 is 14 amino acids long. This chain's CDR3 is CASSIRTSLDTQYF. In nucleotides, the CDR3 is TGTGCCAGCAGTATACGGACTAGCCTAGATACGCAGTATTTT.

The V and J genes are TRBV28 and TRBJ1-4; 7 positions match TRBD1. This CDR3 spans 13 amino acids. Germline CDR1 MDHEN, CDR2 SYDVKM. V shed 6 bases and J 7 bases; nucleotides not matched to a gene: 5. The DNA for the CDR3 is TGTGCCAGCAGATCCGGACAGGCTGAAAAACTGTTTTTT. Amino acid sequence: CASRSGQAEKLFF.

The genes are TRBV5-6 and TRBJ1-1; D not resolved. The CDR3 runs 14 residues. V was clipped by 1 base and J by 3 bases, with 10 bases between them. Per germline, CDR1 SGHDT and CDR2 YYEEEE. CDR3 in amino acids: CASSLSGFYTEAFF. In DNA form, the CDR3 reads TGTGCCAGCAGCTTGAGCGGTTTTTACACTGAAGCTTTCTTT.

V gene TRBV6-4 combines with J gene TRBJ1-5; 8 bases agree with TRBD1. The CDR3 is 17 amino acids. Unmatched junction bases numbered 13, after V lost 6 bases and J lost 3 bases. Germline CDR1 MRHNA, CDR2 SNTAGT. The CDR3 loop is CASRGGQASTDNQPQHF. The CDR3 DNA reads TGTGCCAGCAGAGGGGGACAGGCCTCGACCGACAATCAGCCCCAGCATTTT.

This clone was detected only a few times. The chain carries TRBV5-1 and TRBJ2-3; TRBD1 is a possible D gene (5 bases). Trimming left V 0 bases short and J 2 bases short, with 10 bases between. In germline, CDR1 is SGHRS, CDR2 YFSETQ. The CDR3 consists of 15 residues. The DNA of the CDR3 is TGCGCCAGCAGCTTGGATTCAGGGCCCACAGATACGCAGTATTTT. Translation: CASSLDSGPTDTQYF.

J is TRBJ2-7 and V is TRBV27, with TRBD1 identical over 10 bases. Germline V lookup: CDR1 MNHEY, CDR2 SMNVEV (reference sequence). The CDR3 spans 15 residues. The V gene end was trimmed by 2 bases and the J gene end by 6 bases; junction bases not matched to a gene: 7. This CDR3 reads CASSLLDRGQAEQYF. The CDR3 nucleotides are TGTGCCAGCAGTTTACTCGACAGGGGGCAGGCCGAGCAGTACTTC.

CDR3: CASSPRDRDWSWANEKLFF. Here the CDR3 DNA reads TGTGCCAGCAGCCCGAGGGACAGGGATTGGAGTTGGGCTAATGAAAAACTGTTTTTT. The rearrangement links TRBV7-8 to TRBJ1-4; the match to TRBD1 covers 9 bases. Germline-derived CDR1 and CDR2 are SGHVS and FQNEAQ. The ends lost 5 bases at V and 3 bases at J; junction bases unmatched: 16. The CDR3 runs 19 residues.

The rearrangement links TRBV11-3 to TRBJ2-2; the match to TRBD1 covers 9 bases. With 5 bases clipped from V and 3 bases from J, the junction kept 4 bases outside the gene matches. This CDR3 has 15 residues. Germline values: CDR1 SGHNT, CDR2 YENEEA. CDR3 amino acids: CASSRDRVHTGELFF. CDR3 in DNA: TGTGCCAGCAGCCGGGACAGGGTCCACACCGGGGAGCTGTTTTTT.

This rearrangement joins TRBV5-6 to TRBJ2-3; 8 bases align to TRBD1. Germline values: CDR1 SGHDT, CDR2 YYEEEE. This CDR3 region has 15 residues. With 3 bases clipped from V and 6 bases from J, the junction kept 9 bases outside the gene matches. CDR3 loop: CASSSQDRAGDTQYF. The CDR3 DNA follows: TGTGCCAGCAGCTCCCAGGACAGGGCTGGGGATACGCAGTATTTT.